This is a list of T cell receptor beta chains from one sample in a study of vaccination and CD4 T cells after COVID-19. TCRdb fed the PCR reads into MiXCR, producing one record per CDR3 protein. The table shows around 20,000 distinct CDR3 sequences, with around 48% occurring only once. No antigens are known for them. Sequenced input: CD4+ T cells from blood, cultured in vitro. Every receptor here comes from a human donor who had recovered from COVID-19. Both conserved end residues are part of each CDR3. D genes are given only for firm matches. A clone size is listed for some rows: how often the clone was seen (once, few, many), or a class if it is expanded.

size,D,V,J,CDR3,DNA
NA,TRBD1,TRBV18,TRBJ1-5,CASSPETGARQPQHF,TGTGCCAGCTCACCCGAGACAGGGGCTCGTCAGCCCCAGCATTTT
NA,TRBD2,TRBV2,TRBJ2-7,CASDHSGSRGQYF,TGTGCCAGCGATCATAGCGGGAGTCGGGGGCAGTACTTC
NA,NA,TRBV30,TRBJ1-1,CAWSPQGTEAFF,TGTGCCTGGAGCCCTCAGGGCACTGAAGCTTTCTTT
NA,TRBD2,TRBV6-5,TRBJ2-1,CASSLGLAGIAEQFF,TGTGCCAGCAGTTTAGGGCTAGCGGGCATCGCTGAGCAGTTCTTC
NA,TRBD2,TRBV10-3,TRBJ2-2,CAMRAGDETGELFF,TGTGCCATGAGAGCGGGAGATGAGACCGGGGAGCTGTTTTTT
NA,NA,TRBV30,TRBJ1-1,CACVAEVGTEAFF,TGTGCCTGCGTCGCGGAGGTCGGCACTGAAGCTTTCTTT
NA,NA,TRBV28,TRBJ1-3,CASRPGHSNSGNTIYF,TGTGCCAGTCGGCCAGGGCACTCTAACTCTGGAAACACCATATATTTT
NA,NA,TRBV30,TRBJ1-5,CAWNRQGRVGNQPQHF,TGTGCCTGGAACCGTCAGGGAAGGGTCGGCAATCAGCCCCAGCATTTT
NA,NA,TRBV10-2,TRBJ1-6,CASREKNNSPLHF,TGCGCCAGCAGGGAGAAAAATAATTCACCCCTCCACTTT
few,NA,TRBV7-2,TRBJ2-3,CASSLGDVGDTQYF,TGTGCCAGCAGCTTAGGGGATGTGGGAGATACGCAGTATTTT
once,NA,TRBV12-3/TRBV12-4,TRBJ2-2,CASSLTRRLSGELFF,TGTGCCAGCAGTTTGACGCGACGATTATCCGGGGAGCTGTTTTTT
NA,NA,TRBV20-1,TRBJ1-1,CSARVAKDTEAFF,TGCAGTGCTAGAGTGGCGAAGGACACTGAAGCTTTCTTT
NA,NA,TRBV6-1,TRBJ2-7,CASSEDRNSYEQYF,TGTGCCAGCAGTGAAGATCGAAACTCCTACGAGCAGTACTTC
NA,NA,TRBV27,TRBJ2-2,CASSFNTGELFF,TGTGCCAGCAGTTTTAACACCGGGGAGCTGTTTTTT
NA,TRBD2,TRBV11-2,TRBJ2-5,CASSLDLLAGVGTQYF,TGTGCCAGCAGCTTAGATCTACTAGCGGGGGTGGGGACCCAGTACTTC
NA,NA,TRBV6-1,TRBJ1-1,CASSDPWGGTTEAFF,TGTGCCAGCAGTGACCCCTGGGGAGGGACGACTGAAGCTTTCTTT
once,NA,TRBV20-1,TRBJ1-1,CSVMIRSTEAFF,TGCAGTGTCATGATCAGGAGCACTGAAGCTTTCTTT
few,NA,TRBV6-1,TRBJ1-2,CASSPRGGTYGYTF,TGTGCCAGCAGTCCCCGGGGGGGGACATATGGCTACACCTTC
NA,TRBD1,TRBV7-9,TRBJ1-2,CASSLTAYTSTGTYGYTF,TGTGCCAGCAGCTTAACCGCTTATACCTCGACAGGGACCTATGGCTACACCTTC
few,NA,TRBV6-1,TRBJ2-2,CASRNTGELFF,TGTGCCAGCAGGAACACCGGGGAGCTGTTTTTT
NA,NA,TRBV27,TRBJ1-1,CASSSEAFF,TGTGCCAGCAGTTCTGAAGCTTTCTTT